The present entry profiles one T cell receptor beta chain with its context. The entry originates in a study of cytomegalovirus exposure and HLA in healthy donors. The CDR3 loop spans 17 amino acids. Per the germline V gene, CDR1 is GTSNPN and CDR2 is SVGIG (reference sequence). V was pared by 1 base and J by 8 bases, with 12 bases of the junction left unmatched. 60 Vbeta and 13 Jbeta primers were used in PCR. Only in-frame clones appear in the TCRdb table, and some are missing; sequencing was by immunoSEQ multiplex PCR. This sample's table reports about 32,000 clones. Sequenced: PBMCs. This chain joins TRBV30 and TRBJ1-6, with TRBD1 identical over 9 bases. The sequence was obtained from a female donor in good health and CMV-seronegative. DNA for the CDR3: TGTGCCTGGAGTGCCCTGCTGATCGACAGGGGGGATTCACCCCTCCACTTT. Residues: CAWSALLIDRGDSPLHF.